This section outlines one T cell receptor (beta chain) sequence together with its context. The CDR3 has 15 residues. Germline CDR1 and CDR2: LNHDA and SQIVND (reference sequence). V shed 3 bases and J shed 3 bases, with 12 bases lying between them. The assay was immunoSEQ multiplex PCR, and TCRdb's table has in-frame clones only and misses some. Altogether some 140,000 clones are present, approximately 84% being singletons, with the ten largest covering around 16%. The data were taken from a study of blood T cell repertoires in COVID-19. On the study more broadly: COVID-19 samples, acute and convalescent, were from the United States, Italy and Spain.

The sequenced material came from peripheral blood. The rearrangement uses TRBV19 and TRBJ2-1, with a possible D match to TRBD2 (6 bases). This TCR derives from a woman aged 50 to 60 who had recovered from COVID-19. The CDR3 coding sequence is TGTGCCAGTAGTATTCAGGGAGGTGACTACAATGAGCAGTTCTTC. It codes for CASSIQGGDYNEQFF.